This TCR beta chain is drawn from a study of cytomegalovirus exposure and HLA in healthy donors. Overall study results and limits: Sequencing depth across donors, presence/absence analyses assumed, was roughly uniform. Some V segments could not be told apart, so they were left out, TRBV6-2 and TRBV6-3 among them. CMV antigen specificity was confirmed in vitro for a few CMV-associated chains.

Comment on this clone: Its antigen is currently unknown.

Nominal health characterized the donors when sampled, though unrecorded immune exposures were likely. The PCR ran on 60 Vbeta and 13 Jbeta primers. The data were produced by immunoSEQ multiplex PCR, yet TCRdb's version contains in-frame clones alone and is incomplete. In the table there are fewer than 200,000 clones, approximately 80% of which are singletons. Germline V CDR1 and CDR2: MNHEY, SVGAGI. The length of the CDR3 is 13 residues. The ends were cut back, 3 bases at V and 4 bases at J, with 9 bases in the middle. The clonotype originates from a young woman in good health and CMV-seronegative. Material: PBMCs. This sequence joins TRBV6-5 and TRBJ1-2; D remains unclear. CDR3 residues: CASSYSPSYGYTF. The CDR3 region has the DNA TGTGCCAGCAGTTATTCCCCCTCCTATGGCTACACCTTC.